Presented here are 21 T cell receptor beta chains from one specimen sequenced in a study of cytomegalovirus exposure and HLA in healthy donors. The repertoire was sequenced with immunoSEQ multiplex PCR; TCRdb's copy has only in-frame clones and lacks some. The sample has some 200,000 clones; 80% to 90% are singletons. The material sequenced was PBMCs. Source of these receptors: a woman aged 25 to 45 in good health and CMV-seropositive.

The CDR3 sequence is CASSPGVQGAEKLFF. In DNA, the CDR3 is TGTGCCAGCAGCCCAGGGGTACAGGGCGCCGAAAAACTGTTTTTT. The chain is built from TRBV28 and TRBJ1-4; D may be TRBD1 (6 bases). The length of the CDR3 is 15 residues. CDR1 and CDR2 from the germline V gene are MDHEN and SYDVKM. V was clipped by 6 bases and J by 8 bases, with 19 bases between them.

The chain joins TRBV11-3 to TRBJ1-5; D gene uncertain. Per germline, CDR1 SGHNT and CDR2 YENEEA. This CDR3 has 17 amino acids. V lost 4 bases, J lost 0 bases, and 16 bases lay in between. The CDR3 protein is CASSYRRRSISNQPQHF. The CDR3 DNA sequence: TGTGCCAGCAGCTACCGACGACGGAGTATTAGCAATCAGCCCCAGCATTTT. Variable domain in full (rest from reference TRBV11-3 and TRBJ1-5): EAGVVQSPRYKIIEKKQPVAFWCNPISGHNTLYWYLQNLGQGPELLIRYENEEAVDDSQLPKDRFSAERLKGVDSTLKIQPAELGDSAVYLCASSYRRRSISNQPQHFGDGTRLSIL.

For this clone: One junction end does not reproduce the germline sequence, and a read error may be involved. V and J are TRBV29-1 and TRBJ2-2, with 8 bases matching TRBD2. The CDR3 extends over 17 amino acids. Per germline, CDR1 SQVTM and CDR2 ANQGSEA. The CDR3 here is CSVEGLRGSGNPGELFF. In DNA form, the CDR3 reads TGCAGCGTTGAAGGTTTACGAGGTAGCGGGAACCCCGGGGAGCTGTTTTTT.

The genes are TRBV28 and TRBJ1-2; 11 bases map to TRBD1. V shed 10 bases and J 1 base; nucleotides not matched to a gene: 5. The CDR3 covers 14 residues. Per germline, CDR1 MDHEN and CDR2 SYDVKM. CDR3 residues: CAILDRGRNYGYTF. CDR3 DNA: TGTGCCATCCTGGACAGGGGGCGTAACTATGGCTACACCTTC.

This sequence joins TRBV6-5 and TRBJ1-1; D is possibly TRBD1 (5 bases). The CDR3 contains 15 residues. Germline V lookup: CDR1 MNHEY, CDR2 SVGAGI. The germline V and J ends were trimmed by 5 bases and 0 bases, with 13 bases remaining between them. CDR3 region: CASSAGHTMNTEAFF. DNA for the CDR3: TGTGCCAGCAGTGCTGGACACACGATGAACACTGAAGCTTTCTTT.

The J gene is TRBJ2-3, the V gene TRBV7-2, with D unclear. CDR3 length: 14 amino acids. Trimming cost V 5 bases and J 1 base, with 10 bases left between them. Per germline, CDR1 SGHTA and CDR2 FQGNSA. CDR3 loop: CASSPQSGTDTQYF. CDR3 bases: TGTGCCAGCAGCCCCCAGTCCGGCACAGATACGCAGTATTTT.

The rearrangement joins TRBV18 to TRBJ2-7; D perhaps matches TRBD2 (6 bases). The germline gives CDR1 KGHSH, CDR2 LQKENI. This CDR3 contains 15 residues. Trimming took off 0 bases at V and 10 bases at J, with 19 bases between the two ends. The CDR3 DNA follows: TGTGCCAGCTCACCACCGACGGGAGAGGGAGGAGTTCAGTACTTC. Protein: CASSPPTGEGGVQYF.

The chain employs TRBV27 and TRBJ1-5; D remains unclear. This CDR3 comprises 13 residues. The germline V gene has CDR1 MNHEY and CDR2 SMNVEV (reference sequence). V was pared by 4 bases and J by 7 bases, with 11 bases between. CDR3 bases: TGTGCCAGCAGTTCCCTCCCTAGACAGCCCCAGCATTTT. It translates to CASSSLPRQPQHF.

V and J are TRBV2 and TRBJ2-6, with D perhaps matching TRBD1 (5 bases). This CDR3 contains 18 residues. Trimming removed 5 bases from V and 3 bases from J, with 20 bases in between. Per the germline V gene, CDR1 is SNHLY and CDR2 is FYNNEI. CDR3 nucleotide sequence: TGTGCCAGCAGTTCGAATTATCTCAGGGCTTTTGGGGCCAACGTCCTGACTTTC. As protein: CASSSNYLRAFGANVLTF.

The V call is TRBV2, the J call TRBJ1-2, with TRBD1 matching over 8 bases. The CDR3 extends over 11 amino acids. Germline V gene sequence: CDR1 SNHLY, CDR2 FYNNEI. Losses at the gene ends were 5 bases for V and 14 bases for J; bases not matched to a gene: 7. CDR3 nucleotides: TGTGCCAGCAGTCCGACAGGGGATTCAACCTTC. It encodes CASSPTGDSTF.

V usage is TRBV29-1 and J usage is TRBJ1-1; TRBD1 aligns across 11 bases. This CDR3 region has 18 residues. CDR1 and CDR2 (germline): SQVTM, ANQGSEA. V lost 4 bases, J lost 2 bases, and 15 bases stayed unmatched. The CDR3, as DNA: TGCAGCGTTGTGCGACCGGACAGGGGGCCCTACCCAAACACTGAAGCTTTCTTT. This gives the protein CSVVRPDRGPYPNTEAFF.

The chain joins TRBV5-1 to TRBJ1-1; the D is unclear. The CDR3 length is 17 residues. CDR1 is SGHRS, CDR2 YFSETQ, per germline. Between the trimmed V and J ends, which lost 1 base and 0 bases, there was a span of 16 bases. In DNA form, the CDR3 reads TGCGCCAGCAGCTTGATGGGCAGACCCGAGATGAACACTGAAGCTTTCTTT. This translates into CASSLMGRPEMNTEAFF.

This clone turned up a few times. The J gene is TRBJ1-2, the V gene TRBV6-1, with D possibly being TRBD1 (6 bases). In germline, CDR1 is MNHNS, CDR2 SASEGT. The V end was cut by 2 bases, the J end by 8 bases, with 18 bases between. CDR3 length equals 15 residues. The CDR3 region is CASSEIPTGTGGYTF. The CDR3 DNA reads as TGTGCCAGCAGTGAAATTCCCACAGGGACGGGCGGCTACACCTTC.

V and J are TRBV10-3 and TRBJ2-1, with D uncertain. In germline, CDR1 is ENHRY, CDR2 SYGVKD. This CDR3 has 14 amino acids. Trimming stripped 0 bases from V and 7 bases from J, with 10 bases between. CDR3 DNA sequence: TGTGCCATCAGTGAGTCGACATTGACAAATGAGCAGTTCTTC. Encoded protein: CAISESTLTNEQFF.

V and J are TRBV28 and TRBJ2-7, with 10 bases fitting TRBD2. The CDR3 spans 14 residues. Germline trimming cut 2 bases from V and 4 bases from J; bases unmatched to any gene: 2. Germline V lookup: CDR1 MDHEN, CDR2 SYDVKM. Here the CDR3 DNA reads TGTGCCAGCAGTTTAGTAGCGGGAGGATACGAGCAGTACTTC. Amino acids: CASSLVAGGYEQYF. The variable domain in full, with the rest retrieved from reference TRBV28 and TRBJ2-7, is DVKVTQSSRYLVKRTGEKVFLECVQDMDHENMFWYRQDPGLGLRLIYFSYDVKMKEKGDIPEGYSVSREKKERFSLILESASTNQTSMYLCASSLVAGGYEQYFGPGTRLTVT.

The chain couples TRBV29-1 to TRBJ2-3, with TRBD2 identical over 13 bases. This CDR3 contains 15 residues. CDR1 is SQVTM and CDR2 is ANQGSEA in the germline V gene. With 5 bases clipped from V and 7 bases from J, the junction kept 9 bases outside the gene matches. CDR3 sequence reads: CSVPGLAGAPHTQYF. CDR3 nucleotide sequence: TGCAGCGTTCCCGGACTAGCGGGAGCACCTCATACGCAGTATTTT.

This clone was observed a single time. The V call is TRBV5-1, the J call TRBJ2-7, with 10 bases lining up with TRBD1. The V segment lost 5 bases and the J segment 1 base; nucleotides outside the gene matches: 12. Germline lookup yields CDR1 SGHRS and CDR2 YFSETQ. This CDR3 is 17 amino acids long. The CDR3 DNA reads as TGCGCCAGCAGTAGAGGAACCGGGACAGGGGTATCCTACGAGCAGTACTTC. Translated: CASSRGTGTGVSYEQYF.

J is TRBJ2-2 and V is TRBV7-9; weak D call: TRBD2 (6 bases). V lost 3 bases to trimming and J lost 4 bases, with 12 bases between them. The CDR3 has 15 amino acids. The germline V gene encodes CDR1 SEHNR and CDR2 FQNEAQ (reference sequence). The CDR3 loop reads CASSFPGGGTGELFF. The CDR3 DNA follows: TGTGCCAGCAGCTTCCCCGGGGGAGGCACCGGGGAGCTGTTTTTT.

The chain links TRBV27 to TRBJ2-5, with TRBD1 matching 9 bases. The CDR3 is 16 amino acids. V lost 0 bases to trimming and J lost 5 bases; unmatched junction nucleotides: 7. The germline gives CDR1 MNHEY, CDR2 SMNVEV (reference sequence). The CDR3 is CASSLSPGQGFETQYF. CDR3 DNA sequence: TGTGCCAGCAGTTTATCTCCGGGACAGGGATTCGAGACCCAGTACTTC.

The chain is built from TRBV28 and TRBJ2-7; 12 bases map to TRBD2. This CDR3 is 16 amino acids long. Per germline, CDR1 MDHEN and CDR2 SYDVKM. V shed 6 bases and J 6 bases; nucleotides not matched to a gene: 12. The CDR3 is CASSDRTGTSGFEQYF. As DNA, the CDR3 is TGTGCCAGCAGCGATAGGACCGGGACTAGCGGGTTCGAGCAGTACTTC.

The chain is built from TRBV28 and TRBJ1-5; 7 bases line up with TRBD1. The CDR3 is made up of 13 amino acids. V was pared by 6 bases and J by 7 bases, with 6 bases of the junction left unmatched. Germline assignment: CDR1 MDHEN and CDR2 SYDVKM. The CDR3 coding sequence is TGTGCCAGCAGGAGACAGGGCGGCCAGCCCCAGCATTTT. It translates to CASRRQGGQPQHF.